Here is one T cell receptor beta chain with its context. The antigen this receptor binds is unknown. Base quality data are lacking; no much larger clone is found one base away. The CDR3 starts with the cysteine, ends with the phenylalanine, and has 16 residues. Only CDR3 DNA is held: 48 bases, read in frame from base 1. According to the germline V gene (reference sequence), CDR1 reads MNHEY and CDR2 reads SMNVEV. Receptor amplification or capture employed PCR. The listed sequencing device is Illumina HiSeq 2500. To reduce PCR and sequencing biases, unique molecular identifiers were built into the TCR beta cDNA libraries. Some 500,000 cDNA molecules were obtained per 1 to 10 million input T cells, so each molecule approximated one T cell. Patient libraries were prepared and sequenced with the same protocol used for the earlier healthy control dataset. Within a given batch, samples were prepared together, multiplexed and sequenced on the same HiSeq lane. Per the original workflow: MIGEC handled the raw barcoded reads, throwing out single-read molecular identifier groups before consensus assembly and CDR3 extraction. Clonotype tables were post-analysed with VDJtools, normalizing diversity by down-sampling all datasets to the smallest sample size. Repertoire overlap clustering matched CDR3 amino acid but not nucleotide sequences to correct batch-related cross-sample contamination. TCRdb handled the public reads itself, with Q25 trimming in fastp and clone calling in MiXCR, and kept productive beta chains. Entries are consolidated by CDR3 protein sequence, retaining the most common genes and DNA. Here the V and J calls rest on TCRdb's processing, not on the authors' analysis. The sample records hundreds of thousands of distinct CDR3 sequences, approximately 53% of which are singletons. 4.6% of the sample comes from the top ten.

This sample is part of a study of post-analysis software for immune sequencing data (dated by TCRdb to between 2014 and 2017). With regard to the full study: Recorded disease courses included relapsing-remitting, secondary progressive and progressive-relapsing multiple sclerosis, with some patients lacking subtype annotation. The patient repertoires were compared against around eleven previously published healthy control repertoires obtained from donors aged roughly 6 to 28 years. A subset of samples was prepared in parallel using single-end sample barcoding, then pooled and co-amplified after Illumina adapter ligation.

Results the study describes overall, beyond this receptor: The control group was slightly older than the multiple sclerosis patient group. Significantly lower normalized Chao1 diversity was found in multiple sclerosis patients than in controls, suggesting substantial peripheral T-cell clonal expansion. Significantly higher frequencies in patients than in controls were found for five TRBV segments, including TRBV5-6, TRBV5-1 and TRBV20-1. Strong co-clustering of samples prepared in the same batch was shown by direct clustering with F measure, prompting a batch-effect correction.

To demonstrate the VDJtools post-analysis software, the study profiled TCR beta repertoires from the peripheral blood of 10 to 15 young patients with multiple sclerosis. The patients with multiple sclerosis were children and adolescents between about 6 and 17 years of age. The sequencing input was blood. The receptor chain draws on TRBV27 and TRBJ2-5; TRBD1 agrees with 9 junctional bases. The J call may be mistaken, given a closer DNA end match to TRBJ2-7. The receptor was isolated from a girl between 10 and 17 years old with multiple sclerosis. The CDR3 loop reads CASSLVPGQGLGEQYF. The nucleotide sequence reads as follows: TGTGCCAGCAGTTTGGTCCCGGGACAGGGTCTTGGCGAGCAGTACTTC.